Below are 25 T cell receptor beta chains sequenced from a single sample in a study of cytomegalovirus exposure and HLA in healthy donors. PCR amplification relied on 60 Vbeta primers (plus 13 Jbeta primers). The method was immunoSEQ multiplex PCR; TCRdb's version includes in-frame clones alone and lacks a portion of them. The table includes 150,000 to 200,000 clones, 82% detected once. What was sequenced was PBMCs. The receptors originated from a girl aged 2-10 years in good health and CMV-seropositive.

The chain is built from TRBV18 and TRBJ2-7, with D perhaps TRBD1 (5 bases). Germline V CDR1 and CDR2: KGHSH, LQKENI. V shed 2 bases and J shed 6 bases, with 20 bases lying between them. The CDR3 runs to 16 residues. The CDR3 is CASSPAFGASSAEQYF. In DNA, the CDR3 is TGTGCCAGCTCACCAGCTTTTGGGGCTAGTTCCGCCGAGCAGTACTTC.

V and J are TRBV6-1 and TRBJ2-1; D is unclear. V was pared by 9 bases and J by 9 bases, with 24 bases between. From germline, CDR1 is MNHNS and CDR2 SASEGT. CDR3 length: 15 residues. In nucleotides, the CDR3 is TGTGCCAGAATGCTAGATGGCCCAGTTGATACTGAGCAGTTCTTC. Residues: CARMLDGPVDTEQFF.

There are a few counts of this clone. This rearrangement joins TRBV5-1 to TRBJ1-2; the D is unclear. Germline CDR1 SGHRS, CDR2 YFSETQ. V was pared by 1 base and J by 8 bases, with 12 bases between. The CDR3 sequence is 13 residues long. This CDR3 is CASSLYVAWGYTF. CDR3 in DNA: TGCGCCAGCAGCTTGTACGTCGCGTGGGGCTACACCTTC.

This rearrangement joins TRBV28 to TRBJ2-7; 9 bases match TRBD1. Germline V gene data show CDR1 as MDHEN and CDR2 as SYDVKM. CDR3 length equals 14 residues. The junction had 8 bases not matched to a gene; V was cut back by 10 bases and J by 1 base. The CDR3 DNA follows: TGTGCCATCCGAAGAGGGACAGGGTCCTACGAGCAGTACTTC. It translates to CAIRRGTGSYEQYF.

This clone was observed once. The gene calls are TRBV5-1 and TRBJ2-1, with D perhaps TRBD2 (6 bases). V dropped 0 bases and J dropped 0 bases, with 16 bases sitting between them. Looked up from germline, CDR1 is SGHRS and CDR2 is YFSETQ. The CDR3 has 18 residues. In nucleotides, the CDR3 is TGCGCCAGCAGCTTGGTCCCCGTAGCGGTATCCTCCTACAATGAGCAGTTCTTC. Encoded protein: CASSLVPVAVSSYNEQFF.

At least ten counts were recorded for this clone. The chain uses TRBV6-4 and TRBJ2-3; weak D call: TRBD2 (6 bases). The CDR3 is 14 amino acids. Trimming shortened V by 2 bases and J by 0 bases, and 6 bases separated the two germline ends. Germline V CDR1 and CDR2: MRHNA, SNTAGT. The CDR3 loop is CASSDGTSTDTQYF. CDR3 sequence (DNA): TGTGCCAGCAGTGACGGGACTAGCACAGATACGCAGTATTTT.

This clone appeared a few times. The V and J genes are TRBV5-1 and TRBJ1-1; D may be TRBD1 (5 bases). The germline CDR1 and CDR2 sequences are SGHRS and YFSETQ. The CDR3 totals 13 residues. Trimming stripped 3 bases from V and 5 bases from J, with 11 bases between. CDR3 amino acids: CASSSSGKTEAFF. CDR3 nucleotides: TGCGCCAGCAGCTCTTCAGGGAAGACTGAAGCTTTCTTT.

J is TRBJ2-3 and V is TRBV5-6; D is perhaps TRBD2 (5 bases). The CDR3 is 13 amino acids. The V and J ends lost 3 bases and 4 bases respectively, with 9 bases between them. Germline lookup yields CDR1 SGHDT and CDR2 YYEEEE. CDR3 in DNA: TGTGCCAGCAGCTCAGGACTTCCAGATACGCAGTATTTT. It encodes CASSSGLPDTQYF.

There are a few counts of this clone. The chain joins TRBV30 to TRBJ2-7, with 9 bases lining up with TRBD2. Germline values: CDR1 GTSNPN, CDR2 SVGIG (reference sequence). The CDR3 sequence is 14 residues long. The V and J ends lost 3 bases and 0 bases, in that order; junction bases with no gene match: 3. CDR3 DNA sequence: TGTGCCTGGAGACTAGCGGGTAGCTCCTACGAGCAGTACTTC. This gives the protein CAWRLAGSSYEQYF. The full variable domain, completed using reference TRBV30 and TRBJ2-7, is SQTIHQWPATLVQPVGSPLSLECTVEGTSNPNLYWYRQAAGRGLQLLFYSVGIGQISSEVPQNLSASRPQDRQFILSSKKLLLSDSGFYLCAWRLAGSSYEQYFGPGTRLTVT.

The chain links TRBV2 to TRBJ2-7; 13 bases align to TRBD2. Per germline, CDR1 SNHLY and CDR2 FYNNEI. J gave up 4 bases and V 6 bases, and 3 bases lay outside the gene matches. This CDR3 comprises 14 residues. The CDR3 DNA reads TGTGCCAGCAGCAGGACTAGCGGGAGTTACGAGCAGTACTTC. Its translation: CASSRTSGSYEQYF.

The V gene is TRBV7-2, the J gene TRBJ1-3; 10 bases fit TRBD1. J lost 1 base, V lost 1 base, and 1 base had no gene match. This CDR3 comprises 16 residues. Per germline, CDR1 SGHTA and CDR2 FQGNSA. The CDR3 region is CASSLGDRGSGNTIYF. CDR3 nucleotide sequence: TGTGCCAGCAGCTTAGGGGACAGGGGATCTGGAAACACCATATATTTT.

This rearrangement joins TRBV11-2 to TRBJ1-1; TRBD1 matches at 8 bases. The CDR3 loop spans 15 amino acids. Germline-derived CDR1 and CDR2 are SGHAT and FQNNGV. V gave up 2 bases and J gave up 5 bases; unmatched junction bases: 7. CDR3: CASSLIQGAKTEAFF. CDR3 in DNA: TGTGCCAGCAGCTTAATCCAGGGGGCAAAGACTGAAGCTTTCTTT.

J is TRBJ1-3 and V is TRBV9; D may be TRBD1 (5 bases). Trimming left V 0 bases short and J 0 bases short, with 13 bases between. This CDR3 contains 17 residues. CDR1 and CDR2 from the germline V gene are SGDLS and YYNGEE. This chain's CDR3 is CASSVDGGRSSGNTIYF. The CDR3 DNA reads TGTGCCAGCAGCGTAGATGGGGGGAGATCCTCTGGAAACACCATATATTTT.

The chain recombines TRBV19 with TRBJ1-4; D not certain. CDR1 LNHDA and CDR2 SQIVND come from the germline V gene (reference sequence). Trimming removed 5 bases at V and 7 bases at J, with 17 bases between. This CDR3 contains 15 residues. CDR3 nucleotide sequence: TGTGCCAGTAGTCCACGTGGGAGGGTTCGTGAAAAACTGTTTTTT. This translates into CASSPRGRVREKLFF.

The chain carries TRBV28 and TRBJ2-3, with D possibly being TRBD2 (5 bases). This CDR3 is built from 15 residues. Trimming removed 6 bases from V and 4 bases from J, with 17 bases in between. Germline CDR1 is MDHEN and CDR2 is SYDVKM. The CDR3 reads CASRPGRARADTQYF. The CDR3 bases are TGTGCCAGCAGACCCGGGCGGGCGAGGGCAGATACGCAGTATTTT.

This chain links TRBV30 with TRBJ2-1, with D hard to call. Germline lookup yields CDR1 GTSNPN and CDR2 SVGIG (reference sequence). Trimming cost V 2 bases and J 2 bases, with 16 bases left between them. The CDR3 length is 16 residues. CDR3 in amino acids: CAWSTLLRGPYNEQFF. CDR3 bases: TGTGCCTGGAGTACCCTACTCCGCGGTCCCTACAATGAGCAGTTCTTC.

J is TRBJ1-4 and V is TRBV28; D not resolved. This CDR3 is 14 amino acids long. In germline, CDR1 is MDHEN, CDR2 SYDVKM. The ends were cut back, 2 bases at V and 8 bases at J, with 12 bases in the middle. The CDR3 nucleotides are TGTGCCAGCAGTTTAAGGTTCGGAGGAGAAAAACTGTTTTTT. It yields the protein CASSLRFGGEKLFF.

The V gene is TRBV30, the J gene TRBJ1-5; maybe TRBD1 (6 bases). The CDR3 loop spans 14 amino acids. The germline gives CDR1 GTSNPN, CDR2 SVGIG (reference sequence). V dropped 1 base and J dropped 6 bases, with 13 bases sitting between them. CDR3 in amino acids: CAWSAGTTGQPQHF. The CDR3 DNA sequence: TGTGCCTGGAGTGCGGGGACAACGGGTCAGCCCCAGCATTTT.

The chain has TRBV28 and TRBJ2-1, with TRBD2 matching 8 bases. In germline, CDR1 is MDHEN, CDR2 SYDVKM. Unmatched junction bases numbered 4, after V lost 3 bases and J lost 0 bases. This CDR3 contains 16 residues. In DNA, the CDR3 is TGTGCCAGCAGTTTTCGCAGCGGGAGCTCCTACAATGAGCAGTTCTTC. Translated, it gives CASSFRSGSSYNEQFF.

The chain carries TRBV27 and TRBJ1-2; perhaps TRBD1 as D (6 bases). This CDR3 region has 18 residues. From germline, CDR1 is MNHEY and CDR2 SMNVEV (reference sequence). Trimming pared 0 bases from V and 8 bases from J, leaving 25 bases between. The CDR3 here is CASSLSPGPIMGAWGYTF. DNA of the CDR3: TGTGCCAGCAGTTTATCTCCGGGACCAATCATGGGGGCTTGGGGCTACACCTTC.

V usage is TRBV28 and J usage is TRBJ2-6; possible D gene TRBD1, 6 bases. This CDR3 has 21 residues. V lost 4 bases and J 0 bases, leaving 25 bases between the germline ends. Germline V CDR1 and CDR2: MDHEN, SYDVKM. The CDR3 nucleotides are TGTGCCAGCAGTTGGGGGCTCGGCAGGTGGGGGCTCCACTCTGGGGCCAACGTCCTGACTTTC. Encoded protein: CASSWGLGRWGLHSGANVLTF.

V gene TRBV6-5 combines with J gene TRBJ2-7, with D perhaps TRBD2 (6 bases). This CDR3 is built from 14 residues. Germline V gives CDR1 MNHEY, CDR2 SVGAGI. V lost 2 bases and J lost 1, with 9 bases in between. CDR3 nucleotide sequence: TGTGCCAGCAGTTACGGGGACTCTTCCTACGAGCAGTACTTC. It translates to CASSYGDSSYEQYF.

The chain joins TRBV28 to TRBJ1-2; D is uncertain. The CDR3 has 13 residues. V was shortened by 4 bases and J by 2 bases, with 8 bases between the two germline ends. The germline V gene has CDR1 MDHEN and CDR2 SYDVKM. CDR3 sequence (DNA): TGTGCCAGCAGTTCTACACAGAACTATGGCTACACCTTC. Translating gives CASSSTQNYGYTF.

This clone was detected only a few times. The chain links TRBV30 to TRBJ1-5; weak D call: TRBD1 (5 bases). V dropped 2 bases and J dropped 3 bases, with 14 bases sitting between them. Germline values: CDR1 GTSNPN, CDR2 SVGIG (reference sequence). This CDR3 is built from 15 residues. The CDR3 loop is CAWSSTGTFNQPQHF. For the CDR3, the DNA is TGTGCCTGGAGTTCTACCGGGACTTTCAATCAGCCCCAGCATTTT. Variable domain in full (rest from reference TRBV30 and TRBJ1-5): SQTIHQWPATLVQPVGSPLSLECTVEGTSNPNLYWYRQAAGRGLQLLFYSVGIGQISSEVPQNLSASRPQDRQFILSSKKLLLSDSGFYLCAWSSTGTFNQPQHFGDGTRLSIL.

The V gene is TRBV19, the J gene TRBJ2-3, with a possible D match to TRBD2 (5 bases). The CDR3 contains 17 residues. The V and J ends lost 0 bases and 1 base respectively, with 14 bases between them. Germline-derived CDR1 and CDR2 are LNHDA and SQIVND (reference sequence). The CDR3 coding sequence is TGTGCCAGTAGTATAGATCTATACGGGCGGGGCACAGATACGCAGTATTTT. It is translated as CASSIDLYGRGTDTQYF.